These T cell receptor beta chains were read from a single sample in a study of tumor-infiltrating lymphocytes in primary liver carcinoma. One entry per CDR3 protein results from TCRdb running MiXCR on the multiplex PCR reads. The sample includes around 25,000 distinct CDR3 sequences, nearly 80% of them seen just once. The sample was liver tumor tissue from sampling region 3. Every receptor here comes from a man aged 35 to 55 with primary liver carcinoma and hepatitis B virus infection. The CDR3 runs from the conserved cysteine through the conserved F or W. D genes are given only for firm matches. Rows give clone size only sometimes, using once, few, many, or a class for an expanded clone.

TGTGCCAGCCGTTACGGGGGGGCGGGTGATCAGTACTTC	CASRYGGAGDQYF	TRBV6-5	TRBJ2-7	.	13	TRBD2
TGTGCCACCAGCTTAGCATTAAGAGGGGCGAACACCGGGGACCTGTTTTTT	CATSLALRGANTGDLFF	TRBV11-2	TRBJ2-2	.	17	.
TGTGCCATCACGGGGGGAGCCGGGGAGTTGTTTTTT	CAITGGAGELFF	TRBV10-3	TRBJ2-2	.	12	TRBD2
TGTACCAACAGTTTAATAGGCTCTGGTAGCTCCTACGAGCAGTACTTC	CTNSLIGSGSSYEQYF	TRBV12-3/TRBV12-4	TRBJ2-7	few	16	.
TGTGCCAGCAGCCCCTCTCCGACTAGCGGGTACGAGCAGTACTTC	CASSPSPTSGYEQYF	TRBV6-5	TRBJ2-7	medium-sized	15	TRBD2
TGTGTCAGGAGATCATATGAGGAAATCGATACGCAGTATTTT	CVRRSYEEIDTQYF	TRBV6-2/TRBV6-3	TRBJ2-3	.	14	.
TGTGCCTGCAGTCAAGAGAGGACCAGCGGGATTGAGTTCTTC	CACSQERTSGIEFF	TRBV4-2	TRBJ2-1	.	14	TRBD2
TGCGCCTGTACCTACCGGACCATCAATGAGGAGCAGTTCTTC	CACTYRTINEEQFF	TRBV30	TRBJ2-1	.	14	.
TGTGCCAGCAGTTTCCTGACAGGGTCCAACAATAAGCAGTTCTTC	CASSFLTGSNNKQFF	TRBV6-5	TRBJ2-1	.	15	TRBD1
TGTGCCGTCACCAGACGATCGGGACTAGCGGGAGGGTTCTCCTACAAGCAGTACTTC	CAVTRRSGLAGGFSYKQYF	TRBV10-3	TRBJ2-7	.	19	TRBD2
TGTGCCAGCAGGGGACCCTCGAACACTAAGGCTTTCTTT	CASRGPSNTKAFF	TRBV25-1	TRBJ1-1	.	13	.
TGTGCCACCAGCGGCGGTAGCTCCTACGAGGAGTACTTC	CATSGGSSYEEYF	TRBV24-1	TRBJ2-7	once	13	.
TGTGCCAGCAGCGGCGGGACTAGCGGGGACCAGCCTCCCTACGAGCAGTACTTC	CASSGGTSGDQPPYEQYF	TRBV7-9	TRBJ2-7	.	18	TRBD2
TGTACCAGTAGCCCGGACAGGATATACAATGAGCACTTCTTC	CTSSPDRIYNEHFF	TRBV7-8	TRBJ2-1	.	14	TRBD1
TGTGCCAGCAGCCTACAGGGAGGGGGCTACGAGCAGTACTTC	CASSLQGGGYEQYF	TRBV7-9	TRBJ2-7	many	14	.
TGCGCCAGCAGCTCCCCTGGAGGACAGGGACCATCCCGCCGAGCACTCGATGGCTACACCTTC	CASSSPGGQGPSRRALDGYTF	TRBV5-1	TRBJ1-2	many	21	TRBD1